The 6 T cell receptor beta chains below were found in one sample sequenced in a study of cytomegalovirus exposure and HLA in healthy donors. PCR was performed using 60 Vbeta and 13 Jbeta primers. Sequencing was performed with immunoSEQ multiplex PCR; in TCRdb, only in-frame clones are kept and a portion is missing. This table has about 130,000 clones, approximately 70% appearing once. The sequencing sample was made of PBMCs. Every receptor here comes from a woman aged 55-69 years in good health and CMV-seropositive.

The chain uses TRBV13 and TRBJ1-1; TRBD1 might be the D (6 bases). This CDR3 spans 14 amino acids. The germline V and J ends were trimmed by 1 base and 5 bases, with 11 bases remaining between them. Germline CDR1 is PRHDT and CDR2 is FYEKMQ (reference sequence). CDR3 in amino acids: CASSLEPGETEAFF. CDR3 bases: TGTGCCAGCAGCTTAGAGCCAGGGGAGACTGAAGCTTTCTTT.

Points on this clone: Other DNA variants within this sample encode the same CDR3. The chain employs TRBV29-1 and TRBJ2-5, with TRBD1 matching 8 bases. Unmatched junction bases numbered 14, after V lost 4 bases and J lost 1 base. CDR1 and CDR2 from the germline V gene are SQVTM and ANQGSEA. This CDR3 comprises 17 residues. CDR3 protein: CSVVSGGRGRTQETQYF. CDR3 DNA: TGCAGCGTTGTTTCCGGGGGCAGGGGGCGCACCCAAGAGACCCAGTACTTC.

The CDR3 region is CASSVGPEAYQPQHF. The CDR3 DNA is TGTGCCAGCAGCGTAGGACCGGAGGCTTATCAGCCCCAGCATTTT. This sequence joins TRBV9 and TRBJ1-5; D remains unclear. V shed 0 bases and J shed 5 bases, with 12 bases lying between them. The germline V gene has CDR1 SGDLS and CDR2 YYNGEE. The CDR3 contains 15 residues.

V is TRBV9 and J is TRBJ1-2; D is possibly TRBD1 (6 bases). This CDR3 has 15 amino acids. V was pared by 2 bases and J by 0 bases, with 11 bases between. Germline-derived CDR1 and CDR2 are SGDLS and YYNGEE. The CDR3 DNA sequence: TGTGCCAGCAGCGTGGGGGCCACAGCTAACTATGGCTACACCTTC. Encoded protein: CASSVGATANYGYTF.

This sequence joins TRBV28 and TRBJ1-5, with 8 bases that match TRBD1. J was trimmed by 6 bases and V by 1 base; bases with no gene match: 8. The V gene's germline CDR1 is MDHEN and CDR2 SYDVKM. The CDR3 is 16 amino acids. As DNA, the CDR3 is TGTGCCAGCAGTTTATTCGGACAGGGTGGTCCTCAGCCCCAGCATTTT. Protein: CASSLFGQGGPQPQHF.

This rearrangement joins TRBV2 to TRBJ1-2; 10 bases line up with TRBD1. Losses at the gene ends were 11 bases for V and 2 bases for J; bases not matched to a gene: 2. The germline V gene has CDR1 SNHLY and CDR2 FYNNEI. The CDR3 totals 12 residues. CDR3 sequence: CAGGQGNYGYTF. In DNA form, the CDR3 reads TGTGCCGGGGGACAGGGGAACTATGGCTACACCTTC.